The entry below describes one T cell receptor (beta chain). This specimen comes from a study of OX40 agonist ivuxolimab in advanced cancers. The wider study: Hepatocellular carcinoma, melanoma, renal cell or head and neck cancer occurred in dose-escalation patients.

From germline, CDR1 is LGHNA and CDR2 YSLEER. Trimming removed 0 bases at V and 3 bases at J, with 5 bases between. CDR3 length: 13 amino acids. The data were produced by immunoSEQ multiplex PCR, yet TCRdb's version contains in-frame clones alone and is incomplete. The sample records around 94,000 clones, under 95% being singletons. This chain uses TRBV4-3 with TRBJ2-5; D is unresolved. Here the sequenced sample was CD4+ or CD8+ T cells sorted from blood, taken in a trial of the OX40 agonist ivuxolimab. The sequence was obtained from an adult with an advanced solid tumor such as melanoma, head and neck, liver or kidney cancer. This chain's CDR3 is CASSQDTKETQYF. CDR3 DNA sequence: TGCGCCAGCAGCCAAGATACGAAAGAGACCCAGTACTTC.